The 12 T cell receptor beta chains below were found in one sample sequenced in a study of post-analysis software for immune sequencing data. Unique molecular identifiers were built into the TCR beta cDNA libraries. TCRdb reprocessed the PCR reads with MiXCR, giving one entry per CDR3 protein. The data show 250,000 to 300,000 distinct CDR3 sequences, with 36% seen just once and roughly 4.8% held by the top ten. Findings and caveats of the study: Controls had lower frequencies than patients of four or five TRBV segments, which included TRBV5-6, TRBV5-1 and TRBV20-1.

Which antigens these TCRs recognize remains unknown. The sample consisted of blood. All receptors come from a girl between 10 and 17 years old with multiple sclerosis.

V is TRBV20-1 and J is TRBJ2-7; 11 bases agree with TRBD2. Trimming took 3 bases from V and 12 from J; bases not matched to a gene: 10. CDR1 is DFQATT and CDR2 is SNEGSKA in the germline V gene (reference sequence). The length of the CDR3 is 13 residues. The CDR3 coding sequence is TGCAGTGCTAGGGGTTCTAGCGGGAGGCTCCGGTACTTC. Its protein product is CSARGSSGRLRYF.

Ten or more counts support this clonotype. The chain carries TRBV9 and TRBJ2-3; D is undetermined. CDR1 and CDR2 (germline): SGDLS, YYNGEE. Trimming shortened V by 0 bases and J by 10 bases, and 15 bases separated the two germline ends. The length of the CDR3 is 14 residues. CDR3 amino acids: CASSVGSHSPSQYF. The CDR3, as DNA: TGTGCCAGCAGCGTAGGGAGCCATTCCCCCTCGCAGTATTTT.

V gene TRBV5-1 combines with J gene TRBJ2-5; 8 bases are shared with TRBD1. The assigned J gene may be wrong: the sequence end matches TRBJ2-7 better. CDR1 and CDR2 from the germline V gene are SGHRS and YFSETQ. The CDR3 length is 14 residues. CDR3 DNA sequence: TGCGCCAGCAGTACCACAGGGGGTGACTACGAGCAGTACTTC. Translated: CASSTTGGDYEQYF.

The sample holds a few counts of this clonotype. V and J are TRBV10-3 and TRBJ2-2; the D gene is possibly TRBD1 (7 bases). Germline CDR1 reads ENHRY; CDR2 reads SYGVKD. The V and J ends lost 4 bases and 7 bases respectively, with 13 bases between them. This CDR3 contains 14 residues. CDR3 DNA sequence: TGTGCCATCAGTGGACAGGGACTGTACGGGGAGCTGTTTTTT. Its translation: CAISGQGLYGELFF.

A single count supports this clonotype. A read error may explain this, as a much larger clone is one base away. J is TRBJ2-7 and V is TRBV6-1; 10 positions match TRBD2. Per the germline V gene, CDR1 is MNHNS and CDR2 is SASEGT. This CDR3 is built from 19 residues. The CDR3 nucleotides read TGTGTCAGCAGTGAAAAGGGGACAGAAAAGCGGGGGGGCACCCACGAGCAGTACTTC. Its protein product is CVSSEKGTEKRGGTHEQYF.

V usage is TRBV12-3 or TRBV12-4 and J usage is TRBJ2-1; 14 bases agree with TRBD2. CDR3 length: 14 residues. The ends lost 4 bases at V and 7 bases at J; junction bases unmatched: 0. Written as DNA, the CDR3 is TGTGCCAGCAGTTGGACTAGCGGGAGGAATGAGCAGTTCTTC. Its translation: CASSWTSGRNEQFF.

The CDR3 nucleotides read TGTGCCAGCAGCCAAGTTATAACAGATACGCAGTATTTT. Translating gives CASSQVITDTQYF. The chain uses TRBV14 and TRBJ2-3; D unresolved. Trimming pared 1 base from V and 3 bases from J, leaving 5 bases between. The germline V gene encodes CDR1 SGHDN and CDR2 FVKESK. This CDR3 comprises 13 residues.

As regards this clonotype: The CDR3 end shows no conserved phenylalanine or tryptophan, and so a read error is likely. The V gene is TRBV20-1, the J gene TRBJ2-5; possibly TRBD1 or TRBD2 for D (5 bases each). The CDR3 runs 13 residues. Germline-derived CDR1 and CDR2 are DFQATT and SNEGSKA (reference sequence). V dropped 5 bases and J dropped 11 bases, with 21 bases sitting between them. CDR3 protein: CSALRDGHNEQYV. The CDR3 DNA reads as TGCAGTGCTCTAAGGGACGGACACAATGAGCAGTACGTC.

The chain has TRBV2 and TRBJ1-5; D ambiguous. The germline V gene encodes CDR1 SNHLY and CDR2 FYNNEI. The CDR3 has 14 amino acids. Trimming took off 8 bases at V and 5 bases at J, with 16 bases between the two ends. The CDR3 coding sequence is TGTGCCAGCTCCATGACGGGCCAGTATCAGCCCCAGCATTTT. Translating gives CASSMTGQYQPQHF.

CDR3 DNA sequence: TGTGCCATCAGTGGAGGGGGTAGCACAGATACGCAGTATTTT. As protein: CAISGGGSTDTQYF. The chain links TRBV10-3 to TRBJ2-3; D might be TRBD1 (6 bases). CDR1 and CDR2 (germline): ENHRY, SYGVKD. This CDR3 region has 14 residues. Trimming shortened V by 4 bases and J by 0 bases, and 8 bases separated the two germline ends.

This clonotype was detected ten times or more. The chain couples TRBV28 to TRBJ1-2, with unresolved D. Germline values: CDR1 MDHEN, CDR2 SYDVKM. Trimming left V 2 bases short and J 4 bases short, with 11 bases between. The CDR3 has 14 residues. The CDR3 bases are TGTGCCAGCAGTTTAGCCACCTCGGGCTATGGCTACACCTTC. Amino acids: CASSLATSGYGYTF.

The chain employs TRBV4-1 and TRBJ2-1; TRBD2 agrees at 13 bases. CDR1 is MGHRA, CDR2 YSYEKL, per germline. CDR3 length: 16 amino acids. The V segment lost 4 bases and the J segment 8 bases; nucleotides outside the gene matches: 8. The CDR3 DNA sequence: TGCGCCAGCAGCCGCGGACTAGCGGGAGTCTTAGATGAGCAGTTCTTC. It translates to CASSRGLAGVLDEQFF.